This record covers a single T cell receptor (beta chain). What it binds is not known. These data come from a study of vaccination and CD4 T cells after COVID-19. Study-wide background: The stimulating agents, overlapping spike peptides, came from SARS-CoV-2, HCoV-NL63, HCoV-OC43 and HCoV-229E.

The Oncomine TCR Beta short-read assay sequenced DNA from cultured CD4+ T cells. Genomic DNA was isolated from CD4+ T cells that had been cultured. MiXCR, run by TCRdb on the PCR reads, gives a single entry per CDR3 protein. The table includes approximately 9,000 distinct CDR3 sequences, 55% to 75% detected once. Documented treatment: roughly 11-day PBMC culture with coronavirus spike peptide pools or control peptides (ViraFEST assay). Germline assignment: CDR1 MDHEN and CDR2 SYDVKM. The CDR3 spans 15 residues. V was cut by 5 bases and J by 2 bases, with 16 bases left in between. The chain is built from TRBV28 and TRBJ2-7, with D uncertain. Sequenced sample: CD4+ T cells from blood, cultured in vitro. This clonotype was sampled from a human donor who had recovered from COVID-19. CDR3 coding DNA: TGTGCCAGCAGTATCAGACCGATTTCCGCCTACGAGCAGTACTTC. It specifies CASSIRPISAYEQYF.